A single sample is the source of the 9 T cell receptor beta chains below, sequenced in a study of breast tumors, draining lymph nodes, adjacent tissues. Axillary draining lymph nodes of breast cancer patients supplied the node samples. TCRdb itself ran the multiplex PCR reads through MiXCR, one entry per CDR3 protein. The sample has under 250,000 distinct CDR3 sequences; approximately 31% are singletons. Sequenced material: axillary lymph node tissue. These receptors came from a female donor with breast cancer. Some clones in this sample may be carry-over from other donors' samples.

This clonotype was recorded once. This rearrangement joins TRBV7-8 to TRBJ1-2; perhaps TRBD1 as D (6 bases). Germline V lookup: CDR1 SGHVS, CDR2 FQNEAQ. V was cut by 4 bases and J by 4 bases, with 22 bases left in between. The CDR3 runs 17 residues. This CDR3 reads CASSSPATGLPTYGYTF. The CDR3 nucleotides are TGTGCCAGCAGCTCGCCTGCTACAGGGCTTCCTACCTATGGCTACACCTTC.

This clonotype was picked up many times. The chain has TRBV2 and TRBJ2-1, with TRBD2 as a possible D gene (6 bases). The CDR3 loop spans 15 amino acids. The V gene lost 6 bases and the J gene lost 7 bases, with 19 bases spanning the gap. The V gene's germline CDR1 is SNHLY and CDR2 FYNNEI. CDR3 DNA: TGTGCCAGCAGACGACTGGGGGGAAGGAGAAATGAGCAGTTCTTC. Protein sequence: CASRRLGGRRNEQFF.

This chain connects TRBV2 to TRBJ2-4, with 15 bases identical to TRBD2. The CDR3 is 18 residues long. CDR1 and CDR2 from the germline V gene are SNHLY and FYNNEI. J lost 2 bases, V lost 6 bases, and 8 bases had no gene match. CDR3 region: CASSRTSGRAGSKNIQYF. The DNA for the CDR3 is TGTGCCAGCAGCCGGACTAGCGGGAGGGCCGGGTCCAAAAACATTCAGTACTTC.

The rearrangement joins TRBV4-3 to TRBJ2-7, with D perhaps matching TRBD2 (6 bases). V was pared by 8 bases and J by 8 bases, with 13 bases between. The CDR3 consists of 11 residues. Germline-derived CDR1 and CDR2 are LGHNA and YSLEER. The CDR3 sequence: CASRGGDKQYF. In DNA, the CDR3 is TGCGCCAGCCGGGGAGGAGATAAGCAGTACTTC.

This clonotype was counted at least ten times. CDR3 sequence: CAISESAAGGQPQHF. CDR3 nucleotide sequence: TGTGCCATCAGTGAGTCAGCGGCAGGGGGTCAGCCCCAGCATTTT. The gene calls are TRBV10-3 and TRBJ1-5; 7 bases are a match to TRBD1. CDR1 ENHRY and CDR2 SYGVKD come from the germline V gene. The CDR3 loop spans 15 amino acids. Trimming removed 0 bases from V and 6 bases from J; junction bases left unmatched: 5.

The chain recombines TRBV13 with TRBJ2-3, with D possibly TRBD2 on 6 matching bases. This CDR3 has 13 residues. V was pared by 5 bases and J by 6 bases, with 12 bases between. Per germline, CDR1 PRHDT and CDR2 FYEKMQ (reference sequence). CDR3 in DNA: TGTGCCAGCAGCCCGGCGGGGACGGATACGCAGTATTTT. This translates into CASSPAGTDTQYF.

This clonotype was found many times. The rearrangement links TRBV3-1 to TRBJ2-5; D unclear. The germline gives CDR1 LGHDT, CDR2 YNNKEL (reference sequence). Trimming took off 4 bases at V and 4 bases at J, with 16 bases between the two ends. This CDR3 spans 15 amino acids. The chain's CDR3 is CASSPSGRHGETQYF. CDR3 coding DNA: TGTGCCAGCAGCCCTTCCGGCCGGCACGGAGAGACCCAGTACTTC.

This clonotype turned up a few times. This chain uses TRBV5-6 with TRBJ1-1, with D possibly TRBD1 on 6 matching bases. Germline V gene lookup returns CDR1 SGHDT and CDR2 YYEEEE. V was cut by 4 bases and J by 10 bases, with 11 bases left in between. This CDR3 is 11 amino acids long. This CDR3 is CASSLRGGAFF. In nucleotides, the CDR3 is TGTGCCAGCAGCCTGAGAGGGGGAGCTTTCTTT.

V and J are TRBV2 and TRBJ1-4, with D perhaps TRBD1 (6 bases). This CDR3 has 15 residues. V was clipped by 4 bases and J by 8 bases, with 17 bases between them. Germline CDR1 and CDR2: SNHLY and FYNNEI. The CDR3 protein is CASSADGGRGEKLFF. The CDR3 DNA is TGTGCCAGCAGTGCCGATGGGGGGCGCGGAGAAAAACTGTTTTTT.